This entry describes one T cell receptor (beta chain). These data come from a study of blood T cell repertoires in COVID-19. On the study more broadly: Acute and convalescent COVID-19 samples came from the United States, Italy and Spain. Nucleic acid was either cDNA or gDNA, and it came from T cells, B-cell-depleted T cells, or PBMCs.

Study processing details: Reference gene primer amplification in the assay estimated nucleated cell counts. Profiling relied on immunoSEQ multiplex PCR, and the TCRdb table lists in-frame clones only, not all of them. V, J and clone size are those of that table, while D and trimming were read from the DNA. The sample shows a few hundred thousand clones, more than 65% of them seen only once. Sequencing input: peripheral blood. This TCR was sampled from a man aged 35 to 55 who had recovered from COVID-19.

CDR3 residues: CSVEDLEGRLYGYTF. Here the CDR3 DNA reads TGCAGCGTTGAAGATCTCGAAGGCAGGCTCTATGGCTACACCTTC. V is TRBV29-1 and J is TRBJ1-2, with no clear D. V shed 0 bases and J shed 4 bases, with 15 bases lying between them. This CDR3 spans 15 amino acids. Per germline, CDR1 SQVTM and CDR2 ANQGSEA. Supplemented by reference TRBV29-1 and TRBJ1-2, the full variable domain reads SAVISQKPSRDICQRGTSLTIQCQVDSQVTMMFWYRQQPGQSLTLIATANQGSEATYESGFVIDKFPISRPNLTFSTLTVSNMSPEDSSIYLCSVEDLEGRLYGYTFGSGTRLTVV.